A single sample is the source of the 21 T cell receptor beta chains below, sequenced in a study of PD-L1 blockade in urothelial cancer. The repertoire was sequenced with immunoSEQ multiplex PCR; TCRdb's copy has only in-frame clones and lacks some. The sample consists of about 110,000 clones, around 85% of them appearing once. Sample: PBMCs, taken around atezolizumab (anti-PD-L1) treatment. All receptors derive from a man aged 50 or older with urothelial cancer.

The chain joins TRBV5-1 to TRBJ1-2; D gene unclear. Trimming removed 6 bases at V and 1 base at J, with 10 bases between. Germline V gives CDR1 SGHRS, CDR2 YFSETQ. The CDR3 is 13 amino acids. The CDR3 bases are TGCGCCAGCATGGCCTCCAGTAACTATGGCTACACCTTC. It codes for CASMASSNYGYTF. The full variable domain, rest sourced from reference TRBV5-1 and TRBJ1-2, is KAGVTQTPRYLIKTRGQQVTLSCSPISGHRSVSWYQQTPGQGLQFLFEYFSETQRNKGNFPGRFSGRQFSNSRSEMNVSTLELGDSALYLCASMASSNYGYTFGSGTRLTVV.

CDR3 nucleotides: TGTGCCAGCAGTGATTTTGCGGGAGGAACAGATACGCAGTATTTT. Protein product: CASSDFAGGTDTQYF. The V call is TRBV2, the J call TRBJ2-3; 8 nucleotides agree with TRBD2. Germline V gene data show CDR1 as SNHLY and CDR2 as FYNNEI. The length of the CDR3 is 15 residues. Trimming took 3 bases from V and 3 from J; bases not matched to a gene: 5.

The rearrangement uses TRBV28 and TRBJ1-4; the D gene is possibly TRBD1 (5 bases). This CDR3 spans 15 amino acids. Germline V gene data show CDR1 as MDHEN and CDR2 as SYDVKM. V was shortened by 1 base and J by 5 bases, with 11 bases between the two germline ends. CDR3 nucleotide sequence: TGTGCCAGCAGTTTATTGCGGGGGGTCAATGAAAAACTGTTTTTT. It translates to CASSLLRGVNEKLFF. Based on the CDR3 plus reference TRBV28 and TRBJ1-4, the full variable domain is DVKVTQSSRYLVKRTGEKVFLECVQDMDHENMFWYRQDPGLGLRLIYFSYDVKMKEKGDIPEGYSVSREKKERFSLILESASTNQTSMYLCASSLLRGVNEKLFFGSGTQLSVL.

This chain links TRBV6-6 with TRBJ2-1; D call uncertain. The germline CDR1 and CDR2 sequences are MNHNY and SVGAGI (reference sequence). The ends were cut back, 5 bases at V and 0 bases at J, with 5 bases in the middle. The CDR3 length is 13 residues. CDR3 protein: CASSSPSYNEQFF. CDR3 in DNA: TGTGCCAGCAGTAGCCCCTCCTACAATGAGCAGTTCTTC.

The genes are TRBV5-5 and TRBJ2-7, with TRBD2 matching over 11 bases. V shed 4 bases, J shed 2 bases, and the junction held 5 bases outside the gene matches. CDR3 size: 15 residues. The germline gives CDR1 SGHKS, CDR2 YYEKEE (reference sequence). DNA for the CDR3: TGTGCCAGCAGCCGGCTAGCGGGAGGCCCCTACGAGCAGTACTTC. Residues: CASSRLAGGPYEQYF.

This clone has a handful of counts. The chain couples TRBV29-1 to TRBJ1-1; tentative D call: TRBD1 (6 bases). The length of the CDR3 is 12 residues. Trimming took off 4 bases at V and 9 bases at J, with 15 bases between the two ends. CDR1 is SQVTM and CDR2 is ANQGSEA in the germline V gene. CDR3 sequence reads: CSVATRGIQAFF. CDR3 coding DNA: TGCAGCGTTGCGACCAGGGGTATTCAAGCTTTCTTT.

This chain connects TRBV30 to TRBJ2-1; TRBD2 aligns across 10 bases. Germline V lookup: CDR1 GTSNPN, CDR2 SVGIG (reference sequence). V shed 1 base, J shed 7 bases, and the junction held 10 bases outside the gene matches. The CDR3 totals 16 residues. CDR3 sequence (DNA): TGTGCCTGGAGTGGGACGAGGCTAGCGGGAGCAAATGAGCAGTTCTTC. Translation: CAWSGTRLAGANEQFF.

J is TRBJ2-3 and V is TRBV7-3, with 12 bases aligning to TRBD2. Trimming removed 3 bases from V and 6 bases from J; junction bases left unmatched: 1. CDR3 length: 14 residues. In germline, CDR1 is SGHTA, CDR2 FQGTGA. CDR3 loop: CASSLTSGSDTQYF. The CDR3 DNA reads as TGTGCCAGCAGCTTGACTAGCGGGAGCGATACGCAGTATTTT.

This CDR3 is CASSVGRLYNEQFF. The DNA of the CDR3 is TGTGCCAGCAGTGTGGGCCGGCTCTACAATGAGCAGTTCTTC. The chain has TRBV2 and TRBJ2-1; the D is unclear. V lost 4 bases and J 3 bases, leaving 10 bases between the germline ends. Germline-derived CDR1 and CDR2 are SNHLY and FYNNEI. The CDR3 consists of 14 residues. Drawing the rest from reference TRBV2 and TRBJ2-1, the complete variable domain is EPEVTQTPSHQVTQMGQEVILRCVPISNHLYFYWYRQILGQKVEFLVSFYNNEISEKSEIFDDQFSVERPDGSNFTLKIRSTKLEDSAMYFCASSVGRLYNEQFFGPGTRLTVL.

This clone has a handful of counts. The J gene is TRBJ2-1, the V gene TRBV2, with TRBD2 matching over 9 bases. The CDR3 totals 18 residues. CDR1 is SNHLY, CDR2 FYNNEI, per germline. The J segment lost 7 bases and the V segment lost 3 bases, leaving 16 bases of the junction unmatched. The CDR3 protein is CASSDPFQGGRARNEQFF. CDR3 DNA: TGTGCCAGCAGTGACCCTTTTCAGGGCGGGAGGGCCCGTAATGAGCAGTTCTTC.

This chain joins TRBV7-2 and TRBJ2-1, with a possible D match to TRBD2 (5 bases). This CDR3 is built from 13 residues. Trimming stripped 5 bases from V and 11 bases from J, with 16 bases between. Germline CDR1 SGHTA, CDR2 FQGNSA. The CDR3 sequence is CASSATRVFKQFF. The CDR3 DNA reads as TGTGCCAGCAGCGCTACTAGGGTCTTCAAGCAGTTCTTC.

The rearrangement uses TRBV9 and TRBJ1-2; D unclear. The V end lost 3 bases, the J end lost 4 bases, and 7 bases lay between the germline ends. CDR1 is SGDLS and CDR2 is YYNGEE in the germline V gene. This CDR3 is 12 amino acids long. The CDR3 sequence is CASSAAGYGYTF. The CDR3 region has the DNA TGTGCCAGCAGCGCGGCAGGCTATGGCTACACCTTC.

This clone occurred a few times. This CDR3 reads CAWSRTGYEQYF. CDR3 coding DNA: TGTGCCTGGAGTAGGACTGGCTACGAGCAGTACTTC. The chain has TRBV30 and TRBJ2-7, with D perhaps TRBD2 (5 bases). Germline assignment: CDR1 GTSNPN and CDR2 SVGIG (reference sequence). V dropped 2 bases and J dropped 3 bases, with 8 bases sitting between them. CDR3 size: 12 residues. Full variable domain (remainder filled in from reference TRBV30 and TRBJ2-7): SQTIHQWPATLVQPVGSPLSLECTVEGTSNPNLYWYRQAAGRGLQLLFYSVGIGQISSEVPQNLSASRPQDRQFILSSKKLLLSDSGFYLCAWSRTGYEQYFGPGTRLTVT.

The chain is built from TRBV7-8 and TRBJ2-6; TRBD1 aligns across 8 bases. Germline V gene lookup returns CDR1 SGHVS and CDR2 FQNEAQ. The trim removed 4 bases at V and 2 bases at J, leaving 1 base unmatched. The CDR3 totals 15 residues. As DNA, the CDR3 is TGTGCCAGCAGCTCACAGGGGGCTGGGGCCAACGTCCTGACTTTC. Its translation: CASSSQGAGANVLTF.

This rearrangement joins TRBV6-1 to TRBJ1-2, with 9 bases matching TRBD1. Losses at the gene ends were 7 bases for V and 7 bases for J; bases not matched to a gene: 4. Germline assignment: CDR1 MNHNS and CDR2 SASEGT. The length of the CDR3 is 12 residues. The CDR3 sequence: CASTDRGIGYTF. CDR3 DNA: TGTGCCAGCACTGACAGGGGGATTGGCTACACCTTC.

The chain couples TRBV11-2 to TRBJ1-1; D ambiguous. The V end lost 5 bases, the J end lost 0 bases, and 10 bases lay between the germline ends. This CDR3 comprises 14 residues. From germline, CDR1 is SGHAT and CDR2 FQNNGV. CDR3 nucleotide sequence: TGTGCCAGCAGCCACCCCCCTATGAACACTGAAGCTTTCTTT. It specifies CASSHPPMNTEAFF.

The rearrangement joins TRBV5-1 to TRBJ2-1; possible D gene TRBD2, 6 bases. V was clipped by 0 bases and J by 7 bases, with 14 bases between them. CDR3 length equals 15 residues. Germline lookup yields CDR1 SGHRS and CDR2 YFSETQ. The CDR3 bases are TGCGCCAGCAGCTTGGGGGGAGCGGGTGGGAATGAGCAGTTCTTC. Translated: CASSLGGAGGNEQFF. Full variable domain (rest looked up from reference TRBV5-1 and TRBJ2-1): KAGVTQTPRYLIKTRGQQVTLSCSPISGHRSVSWYQQTPGQGLQFLFEYFSETQRNKGNFPGRFSGRQFSNSRSEMNVSTLELGDSALYLCASSLGGAGGNEQFFGPGTRLTVL.

This chain uses TRBV5-1 with TRBJ2-1, with 11 bases fitting TRBD2. The CDR3 has 15 amino acids. V gave up 2 bases and J gave up 10 bases; unmatched junction bases: 8. Germline lookup yields CDR1 SGHRS and CDR2 YFSETQ. CDR3 region: CASSFITSGRGEQFF. The CDR3 DNA is TGCGCCAGCAGCTTCATTACTAGCGGGAGAGGGGAGCAGTTCTTC. Supplemented by reference TRBV5-1 and TRBJ2-1, the full variable domain reads KAGVTQTPRYLIKTRGQQVTLSCSPISGHRSVSWYQQTPGQGLQFLFEYFSETQRNKGNFPGRFSGRQFSNSRSEMNVSTLELGDSALYLCASSFITSGRGEQFFGPGTRLTVL.

The V and J genes are TRBV6-1 and TRBJ2-2; D perhaps matches TRBD2 (5 bases). Trimming left V 2 bases short and J 0 bases short, with 10 bases between. This CDR3 region has 16 residues. Germline-derived CDR1 and CDR2 are MNHNS and SASEGT. CDR3 in amino acids: CASSEQYGTNTGELFF. The CDR3 coding sequence is TGTGCCAGCAGTGAACAGTACGGGACGAACACCGGGGAGCTGTTTTTT.

This chain uses TRBV7-3 with TRBJ2-3; tentative D call: TRBD1 (6 bases). V lost 5 bases to trimming and J lost 3 bases, with 6 bases between them. This CDR3 contains 12 residues. The V gene's germline CDR1 is SGHTA and CDR2 FQGTGA. Written as DNA, the CDR3 is TGTGCCAGCAGCACAGGGACAGATACGCAGTATTTT. It codes for CASSTGTDTQYF.

This clone was detected ten times or more. The CDR3 sequence is CASSGGLAGLDGEQFF. The CDR3 DNA is TGCGCCAGCAGCGGAGGACTAGCGGGATTAGATGGTGAGCAGTTCTTC. This chain joins TRBV5-1 and TRBJ2-1; 12 bases line up with TRBD2. The V gene end was trimmed by 4 bases and the J gene end by 9 bases; junction bases not matched to a gene: 11. Germline V gene data show CDR1 as SGHRS and CDR2 as YFSETQ. The CDR3 is made up of 16 amino acids.